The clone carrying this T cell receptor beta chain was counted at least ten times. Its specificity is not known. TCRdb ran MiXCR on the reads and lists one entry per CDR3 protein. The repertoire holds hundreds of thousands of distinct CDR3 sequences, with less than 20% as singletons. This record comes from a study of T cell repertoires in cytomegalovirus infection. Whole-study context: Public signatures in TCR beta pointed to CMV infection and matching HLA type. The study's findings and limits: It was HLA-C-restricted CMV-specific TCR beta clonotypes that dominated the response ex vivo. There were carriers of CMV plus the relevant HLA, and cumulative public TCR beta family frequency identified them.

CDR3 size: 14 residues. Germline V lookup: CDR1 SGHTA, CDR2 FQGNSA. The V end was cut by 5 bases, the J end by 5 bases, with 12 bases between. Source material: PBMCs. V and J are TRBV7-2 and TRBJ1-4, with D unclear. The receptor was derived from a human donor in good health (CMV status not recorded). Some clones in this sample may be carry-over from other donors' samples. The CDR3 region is CASSPGSGNEKLFF. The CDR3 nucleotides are TGTGCCAGCAGCCCAGGATCCGGCAATGAAAAACTGTTTTTT.